A single sample gave rise to the 10 T cell receptor beta chains below, sequenced in a study of cytomegalovirus exposure and HLA in healthy donors (dated 2017 in TCRdb). Receptor libraries were prepared by the immunoSEQ multiplex PCR assay. For the multiplex PCR, a mixture combining 60 forward primers for TCR Vbeta segments and 13 reverse primers for TCR Jbeta segments was used. TCRdb holds this immuneACCESS table with in-frame rearrangements only. Some clones are missing; in checked studies, unresolved V genes explain under half, and the rest has no known cause. Here the sample has 200,000 to 250,000 clones; approximately 82% occur a single time. The ten largest clones add up to approximately 0.62% of the sample. Sequencing was carried out using PBMCs. Every receptor here comes from a woman aged 40 to 49 in good health and CMV-seronegative.

This chain connects TRBV4-1 to TRBJ2-1, with TRBD1 identical over 7 bases. Germline V gene sequence: CDR1 MGHRA, CDR2 YSYEKL. This CDR3 is built from 16 residues. The ends lost 3 bases at V and 8 bases at J; junction bases unmatched: 13. The CDR3 DNA reads as TGCGCCAGCAGCCAGTTCAGACAGGGTATGGGTTATGAGCAGTTCTTC. Its protein product is CASSQFRQGMGYEQFF.

The V call is TRBV10-3, the J call TRBJ2-2, with D perhaps matching TRBD1 (5 bases). Germline V lookup: CDR1 ENHRY, CDR2 SYGVKD. The V end was cut by 5 bases, the J end by 0 bases, with 13 bases between. There are 16 residues in the CDR3. The CDR3 loop reads CAISRGHVANTGELFF. For the CDR3, the DNA is TGTGCCATCAGTAGAGGACACGTTGCGAACACCGGGGAGCTGTTTTTT.

The chain employs TRBV7-8 and TRBJ2-5; the match to TRBD2 covers 12 bases. With V trimmed by 3 bases and J by 2 bases, 1 base remained unmatched. Germline V CDR1 and CDR2: SGHVS, FQNEAQ. The CDR3 runs to 15 residues. CDR3 coding DNA: TGTGCCAGCAGCTTCGGACTAGCGGGACAAGAGACCCAGTACTTC. As protein: CASSFGLAGQETQYF.

The chain is built from TRBV4-3 and TRBJ2-3, with 10 bases lining up with TRBD2. This CDR3 is built from 16 residues. CDR1 and CDR2 (germline): LGHNA, YSLEER. The V and J ends lost 0 bases and 8 bases, in that order; junction bases with no gene match: 8. The CDR3 DNA is TGCGCCAGCAGCCAAGATAGCGGGGGGTTTCACATTACGCAGTATTTT. Protein: CASSQDSGGFHITQYF.

The count of this clone is one. The V call is TRBV2, the J call TRBJ1-2, with 7 bases that match TRBD1. CDR3 length: 16 amino acids. The V and J ends lost 1 base and 2 bases, in that order; junction bases with no gene match: 7. Germline values: CDR1 SNHLY, CDR2 FYNNEI. CDR3 residues: CASSEVPATGNYGYTF. CDR3 DNA sequence: TGTGCCAGCAGTGAAGTCCCGGCGACAGGGAACTATGGCTACACCTTC. The complete variable domain, with remaining parts taken from reference TRBV2 and TRBJ1-2, reads EPEVTQTPSHQVTQMGQEVILRCVPISNHLYFYWYRQILGQKVEFLVSFYNNEISEKSEIFDDQFSVERPDGSNFTLKIRSTKLEDSAMYFCASSEVPATGNYGYTFGSGTRLTVV.

This rearrangement joins TRBV12-5 to TRBJ1-5; D is possibly TRBD1 (5 bases). This CDR3 is 12 amino acids long. In germline, CDR1 is LGHNT, CDR2 FRNRAP. The V gene lost 1 base and the J gene lost 7 bases, with 5 bases spanning the gap. This chain's CDR3 is CASGLGGQPQHF. CDR3 nucleotide sequence: TGTGCTAGTGGTTTGGGGGGCCAGCCCCAGCATTTT.

The DNA of the CDR3 is TGCGCCAGCAGCTGGGGGACAGAGAACACTGAAGCTTTCTTT. Translating gives CASSWGTENTEAFF. The rearrangement joins TRBV5-1 to TRBJ1-1, with 7 bases fitting TRBD1. V dropped 3 bases and J dropped 1; count of bases not matched to a gene: 3. The CDR3 runs to 14 residues. The germline CDR1 and CDR2 sequences are SGHRS and YFSETQ. Full variable domain (missing parts from reference TRBV5-1 and TRBJ1-1): KAGVTQTPRYLIKTRGQQVTLSCSPISGHRSVSWYQQTPGQGLQFLFEYFSETQRNKGNFPGRFSGRQFSNSRSEMNVSTLELGDSALYLCASSWGTENTEAFFGQGTRLTVV.

CDR3 region: CASSLIGESNQPQHF. The CDR3 DNA is TGTGCCAGCAGTTTAATAGGAGAAAGCAATCAGCCCCAGCATTTT. This chain connects TRBV28 to TRBJ1-5; D uncertain. V was clipped by 2 bases and J by 1 base, with 9 bases between them. The germline V gene has CDR1 MDHEN and CDR2 SYDVKM. CDR3 length equals 15 residues.

The gene calls are TRBV6-6 and TRBJ2-1, with D possibly being TRBD2 (7 bases). The V gene lost 2 bases and the J gene lost 2 bases, with 10 bases spanning the gap. Germline V lookup: CDR1 MNHNY, CDR2 SVGAGI (reference sequence). The CDR3 totals 15 residues. The CDR3 spells CASSYRGGAYNEQFF. The CDR3 DNA reads TGTGCCAGCAGTTACCGCGGGGGCGCCTACAATGAGCAGTTCTTC.

The chain couples TRBV1 to TRBJ1-4. TRBV1 is flagged as a pseudogene. The CDR3 length is 18 residues. Here the CDR3 reads CTSSPRGSVTVRREKLFF. CDR3 DNA: TGCACCAGCAGCCCGCGGGGCAGCGTGACTGTGAGGCGCGAAAAACTGTTTTTT.